The source of this T cell receptor (beta chain) is a study of cytomegalovirus exposure and HLA in healthy donors. General study points: The authors later found HLA-associated TCR beta chains more clonally expanded than equally common others. Some TCR beta chains (164 of them) were listed as cytomegalovirus-associated.

This clone was seen once. The antigen is not known. The primer mix had 60 Vbeta and 13 Jbeta primers. Method: immunoSEQ multiplex PCR; TCRdb's copy keeps in-frame clones and lacks some. The data hold 90,000 or so clones, with less than 80% observed a single time. In nominal health when sampled, donors likely had unrecorded immune exposures nonetheless. This TCR derives from a boy aged 5-17 years in good health and CMV-seropositive. The sample was PBMCs.

The CDR3 protein is CASSLAGQTGELFF. For the CDR3, the DNA is TGTGCCAGCAGCTTAGCTGGCCAGACCGGGGAGCTGTTTTTT. The rearrangement joins TRBV11-2 to TRBJ2-2; D is uncertain. Germline assignment: CDR1 SGHAT and CDR2 FQNNGV. Trimming took off 1 base at V and 5 bases at J, with 8 bases between the two ends. The CDR3 runs 14 residues.